One TCR beta chain is described in this entry. This entry comes from a study of blood T cell repertoires in COVID-19. Overall study: Sites in the United States, Italy and Spain provided acute and convalescent COVID-19 samples. T cells, B-cell-depleted T cells, or PBMCs supplied cDNA or gDNA.

Per the original data handling: Reference gene primer amplification gave nucleated cell count estimates. Measured with immunoSEQ multiplex PCR; TCRdb has only the in-frame clones, and not every one. V and J calls and clone size are as listed in that table; D and trimming were resolved from the DNA. Seen here are fewer than 150,000 clones, 75% to 85% observed once, and the top ten hold roughly 20%. Germline V gene lookup returns CDR1 LGHNA and CDR2 YNFKEQ. CDR3 length: 18 amino acids. J lost 0 bases, V lost 1 base, and 10 bases had no gene match. This sequence joins TRBV4-2 and TRBJ2-7; 9 bases match TRBD2. This receptor was identified in an elderly man with acute or convalescent COVID-19. The source material was peripheral blood. CDR3 nucleotide sequence: TGTGCCAGCAGCCAAGTAATACCTAGCGGGGTAAGCTCCTACGAGCAGTACTTC. This sequence encodes CASSQVIPSGVSSYEQYF.